A single TCR beta chain is shown here with its context. The antigen remains unidentified. The data were obtained in a study of identical twins. Study-wide points: Twin pairs' shared out-of-frame alpha sequences were enriched in low generation probability.

TCRdb reanalysed the 5' RACE reads using MiXCR and keeps one entry per CDR3 protein. This sample yields a few hundred thousand distinct CDR3 sequences, of which around 9.6% are seen a single time; 2.5% to 3% belongs to the top ten. The CDR3 contains 14 residues. Trimming took 3 bases from V and 2 from J, leaving 11 bases between them. Germline CDR1 is MNHEY and CDR2 is SMNVEV (reference sequence). All of the donors were Caucasians in good health. These data also featured in a second study, about yellow fever vaccine responses in identical twins.

This chain uses TRBV27 with TRBJ2-7; D call uncertain. The sequence was obtained from a woman aged 18-35 years in good health. Sequenced input: PBMCs. As DNA, the CDR3 is TGTGCCAGCAGTTTTATAGACGGTACCTACGAGCAGTACTTC. Translated, it gives CASSFIDGTYEQYF.